The source of this T cell receptor beta chain is a study of T cells after yellow fever vaccination. Regarding this clonotype: The target antigen is unknown.

The V and J ends lost 8 bases and 2 bases respectively, with 10 bases between them. The CDR3 consists of 13 residues. CDR1 is MNHEY, CDR2 SVGEGT, per germline. 5'RACE template switching generated TCR cDNA, adding a universal primer site and UMIs. TCRdb called the 5' RACE reads again in MiXCR, with one record for every CDR3 protein. This table holds 510,000 or so distinct CDR3 sequences, 15% to 20% found once. Notes on the study in general: Among primary-vaccination clones, most reappeared after the booster, at about 95% for CD4 and around 91% for CD8. Peaking on day 5 versus 15, the secondary response was faster but weaker. High-abundance clonotypes from the bulk population could contaminate FACS-sorted repertoires.

The source material was PBMCs, sampled 15 days after the yellow fever booster vaccination. The clonotype comes from a man younger than 45 who received the YFV17D yellow fever vaccine. The chain links TRBV6-2 or TRBV6-3 to TRBJ2-1; D is undetermined. The CDR3 region is CASVESAYNEQFF. In DNA, the CDR3 is TGTGCCAGCGTGGAGTCCGCCTACAATGAGCAGTTCTTC.